Following are 17 T cell receptor beta chains from one sample sequenced in a study of CD8+ T cells in alopecia areata. RNA extraction and reverse transcription yielded cDNA as sequencing template. Assay used: immunoSEQ multiplex PCR; TCRdb lists only in-frame clones, some missing. Of some 100,000 clones listed, 55% to 80% are singletons. The sample was CD4+ T cells sorted from blood. These TCRs come from a human donor in good health.

This chain uses TRBV5-4 with TRBJ1-2; tentatively, D is TRBD1 (5 bases). This CDR3 has 16 amino acids. Germline V gene sequence: CDR1 SGHNT, CDR2 YYREEE (reference sequence). Trimming left V 3 bases short and J 8 bases short, with 23 bases between. DNA of the CDR3: TGTGCCAGCAGCTCCATTACAGGTTCGGCTACGGACGGCTACACCTTC. It translates to CASSSITGSATDGYTF.

This clone was recorded once. The chain joins TRBV2 to TRBJ1-1; no definite D call. The CDR3 length is 14 residues. Germline lookup yields CDR1 SNHLY and CDR2 FYNNEI. Trimming stripped 4 bases from V and 6 bases from J, with 15 bases between. In nucleotides, the CDR3 is TGTGCCAGCAGTGTGGAAGGGCTAACGTCTGAAGCTTTCTTT. Encoded protein: CASSVEGLTSEAFF. The variable domain in full, completed from reference TRBV2 and TRBJ1-1, reads EPEVTQTPSHQVTQMGQEVILRCVPISNHLYFYWYRQILGQKVEFLVSFYNNEISEKSEIFDDQFSVERPDGSNFTLKIRSTKLEDSAMYFCASSVEGLTSEAFFGQGTRLTVV.

This clone came up a few times. The chain employs TRBV29-1 and TRBJ2-1; D may match TRBD1 or TRBD2 (5 bases each). Between the trimmed V and J ends, which lost 3 bases and 0 bases, there was a span of 6 bases. The length of the CDR3 is 13 residues. CDR1 is SQVTM and CDR2 is ANQGSEA in the germline V gene. The CDR3 DNA follows: TGCAGCGTTGAGAGGGGCTCCTACAATGAGCAGTTCTTC. Its translation is CSVERGSYNEQFF.

The rearrangement joins TRBV30 to TRBJ2-5, with D unresolved. CDR1 GTSNPN and CDR2 SVGIG come from the germline V gene (reference sequence). This CDR3 spans 11 amino acids. Trimming stripped 6 bases from V and 5 bases from J, with 10 bases between. DNA for the CDR3: TGTGCCTGCAGTCAAAGGGAGACCCAGTACTTC. Its translation is CACSQRETQYF.

This chain uses TRBV5-1 with TRBJ2-4; D uncertain. The ends were cut back, 4 bases at V and 0 bases at J, with 8 bases in the middle. Germline lookup yields CDR1 SGHRS and CDR2 YFSETQ. CDR3 length equals 14 residues. CDR3 amino acids: CASSPNLAKNIQYF. CDR3 DNA sequence: TGCGCCAGCAGCCCTAATCTAGCCAAAAACATTCAGTACTTC. The full variable domain, with the rest looked up from reference TRBV5-1 and TRBJ2-4, is KAGVTQTPRYLIKTRGQQVTLSCSPISGHRSVSWYQQTPGQGLQFLFEYFSETQRNKGNFPGRFSGRQFSNSRSEMNVSTLELGDSALYLCASSPNLAKNIQYFGAGTRLSVL.

The genes are TRBV6-6 and TRBJ1-2; tentative D call: TRBD1 (6 bases). CDR1 MNHNY and CDR2 SVGAGI come from the germline V gene (reference sequence). The CDR3 covers 14 residues. Trimming took off 8 bases at V and 8 bases at J, with 21 bases between the two ends. DNA for the CDR3: TGTGCCAGCGGCCCCCCCGGGACATTACGAGGCTACACCTTC. Its translation is CASGPPGTLRGYTF.

J is TRBJ2-5 and V is TRBV19, with D tentatively TRBD1 or TRBD2 (6 bases each). This CDR3 comprises 14 residues. Trimming cost V 5 bases and J 4 bases, with 14 bases left between them. Germline CDR1 and CDR2: LNHDA and SQIVND (reference sequence). CDR3 protein: CASSLTGRRETQYF. The CDR3 DNA sequence: TGTGCCAGTAGTCTCACAGGGAGGAGAGAGACCCAGTACTTC.

The DNA for the CDR3 is TGTGCCAGCAGCTCGCGGGGGGTACGCACAGATACGCAGTATTTT. Its protein is CASSSRGVRTDTQYF. The V gene is TRBV7-9, the J gene TRBJ2-3; 8 bases align to TRBD2. There are 15 residues in the CDR3. The germline gives CDR1 SEHNR, CDR2 FQNEAQ (reference sequence). V was pared by 4 bases and J by 1 base, with 4 bases of the junction left unmatched.

The chain recombines TRBV11-2 with TRBJ1-5; D may be TRBD1 (5 bases). Trimming cost V 1 base and J 6 bases, with 13 bases left between them. CDR3 size: 15 residues. Germline V lookup: CDR1 SGHAT, CDR2 FQNNGV. The CDR3 region has the DNA TGTGCCAGCAGCTTAGGAGGCAGGGAGGGTCAGCCCCAGCATTTT. Translating gives CASSLGGREGQPQHF.

The V call is TRBV2, the J call TRBJ2-2; tentatively, D is TRBD1 or TRBD2 (5 bases each). Germline lookup yields CDR1 SNHLY and CDR2 FYNNEI. Trimming pared 6 bases from V and 7 bases from J, leaving 12 bases between. This CDR3 comprises 13 residues. The CDR3 spells CASRSERGGELFF. CDR3 nucleotides: TGTGCCAGCAGGTCAGAGAGGGGCGGGGAGCTGTTTTTT. The variable domain in full, with the rest retrieved from reference TRBV2 and TRBJ2-2, is EPEVTQTPSHQVTQMGQEVILRCVPISNHLYFYWYRQILGQKVEFLVSFYNNEISEKSEIFDDQFSVERPDGSNFTLKIRSTKLEDSAMYFCASRSERGGELFFGEGSRLTVL.

This clone was counted between two and nine times. The chain joins TRBV30 to TRBJ2-1; tentatively, D is TRBD2 (5 bases). This CDR3 has 11 residues. The germline V gene encodes CDR1 GTSNPN and CDR2 SVGIG (reference sequence). Trimming stripped 1 base from V and 7 bases from J, with 5 bases between. The CDR3 loop reads CAWSGRNEQFF. The DNA of the CDR3 is TGTGCCTGGAGTGGGAGGAATGAGCAGTTCTTC.

The V call is TRBV6-6, the J call TRBJ1-2; maybe TRBD1 (5 bases). V lost 6 bases, J lost 2 bases, and 13 bases lay in between. The CDR3 consists of 14 residues. Germline values: CDR1 MNHNY, CDR2 SVGAGI (reference sequence). The CDR3 protein is CASSQRGGNYGYTF. CDR3 in DNA: TGTGCCAGCAGCCAACGGGGGGGAAACTATGGCTACACCTTC.

The J gene is TRBJ2-5, the V gene TRBV2; D perhaps matches TRBD1 (7 bases). This CDR3 comprises 15 residues. Germline lookup yields CDR1 SNHLY and CDR2 FYNNEI. V gave up 1 base and J gave up 5 bases, with 14 bases separating them. CDR3 amino acids: CASSEEEGARETQYF. In nucleotides, the CDR3 is TGTGCCAGCAGTGAAGAGGAGGGGGCGAGGGAGACCCAGTACTTC.

The chain employs TRBV6-6 and TRBJ2-2; 7 nucleotides agree with TRBD2. The V gene's germline CDR1 is MNHNY and CDR2 SVGAGI (reference sequence). J was trimmed by 4 bases and V by 8 bases; bases with no gene match: 7. The CDR3 runs to 14 residues. This chain's CDR3 is CASGEAGATGELFF. In nucleotides, the CDR3 is TGTGCCAGCGGGGAGGCGGGAGCCACCGGGGAGCTGTTTTTT.

Only a few counts were recorded for this clone. This sequence joins TRBV5-1 and TRBJ2-1; D is undetermined. V lost 0 bases and J lost 7, with 14 bases in between. The CDR3 loop spans 15 amino acids. Germline CDR1 reads SGHRS; CDR2 reads YFSETQ. The chain's CDR3 is CASSLATDPGNEQFF. For the CDR3, the DNA is TGCGCCAGCAGCTTGGCAACGGACCCCGGGAATGAGCAGTTCTTC.

The chain carries TRBV25-1 and TRBJ2-6; D perhaps matches TRBD2 (5 bases). Germline V CDR1 and CDR2: MGHDK, SYGVNS. Trimming took off 5 bases at V and 0 bases at J, with 5 bases between the two ends. The CDR3 covers 14 residues. Here the CDR3 reads CASSRGSGANVLTF. DNA for the CDR3: TGTGCCAGCAGTCGGGGCTCTGGGGCCAACGTCCTGACTTTC.

This chain joins TRBV29-1 and TRBJ2-3; 8 positions agree with TRBD1. Germline V gene sequence: CDR1 SQVTM, CDR2 ANQGSEA. The trim removed 6 bases at V and 1 base at J, leaving 6 bases unmatched. The CDR3 spans 14 residues. The CDR3 DNA reads as TGCAGCGTCATATTCAGGGGGCGCACAGATACGCAGTATTTT. Its translation: CSVIFRGRTDTQYF.